This T cell receptor (beta chain) was recovered during a study of T cell responses to AZD1222 COVID-19 vaccine (dated by TCRdb to the early 2020s). About the study as a whole: A total of 230 to 250 trial participants underwent TCR sequencing, of whom roughly 210 had received two doses of AZD1222 and 26 had received two doses of the MenACWY control vaccine. Trial participants were enrolled into age subgroups of 18-55, 56-69 and 70-plus years, which contained about 150, 28 and 57 TCR-sequenced participants, respectively.

The germline V gene (reference sequence) provides CDR1 SEHNR and CDR2 FQNEAQ. Spanning cysteine to phenylalanine, the CDR3 consists of 15 amino acids. The sequence is cut down to CDR3 DNA, 45 bases in frame from base 1. V ends up 4 bases short and J 2 bases short, with an unmatched junction base count of 7. Note on this clone: Its binding antigen is unknown. No clone much larger than this one lies a single base away; base qualities are absent.

Reading the label with the study, this specimen's time point is: about 28 days (+/-7) after the second vaccine dose. AZD1222 recipients given second doses at about 4 weeks or at about 12 weeks were pooled, since spike-specific TCR depth and breadth were not found to differ between the two schedules. Vaccinee samples came from UK trials COV001 and COV002, including a single-blind randomized controlled phase 2/3 trial of AZD1222 (ChAdOx1 nCoV-19) in healthy adults. For TCRbeta chain sequencing, PBMC samples were collected from trial participants at day 0 and at day 28 after the second dose. General conclusions and limits of the study: The 56-69-year group was small, and its depth increase did not reach significance, likely because of low power. Participants were mostly white British and included more females than males, and it was suggested by the authors that clonal diversity may have been underestimated. Because no day 14 peak-response samples were available, the repertoires could be characterized only after the peak T cell response. After two AZD1222 doses, spike-specific TCR breadth and depth were significantly higher than at day 0 and than in MenACWY recipients. Vaccine-associated CD4 TCRs spanned the whole spike protein, with dominant responses in regions 160-218 and 743-854. Nearly half of unique spike-specific TCRs reportedly recognized epitopes outside regions mutated in the B.1.351 and B.1.1.7 variants. Conclusions about previously exposed vaccinees are limited, since just a handful of AZD1222 recipients were seropositive for SARS-CoV-2 at baseline.

The CDR3 regions of human TCRbeta chains were analyzed by immunosequencing. The authors processed their data as follows. TCRs in the repertoires were matched against a reference library of SARS-CoV-2-specific TCRs that had been generated with the MIRA antigen-specificity platform. Breadth was defined as the fraction of unique TCRs that were SARS-CoV-2-associated, and depth was defined as the fraction of total T cells that were SARS-CoV-2-associated. Using the MIRA data, each spike-specific TCR was mapped to the spike region that the TCR reacts to and placed in a CD4 or CD8 class. Log10-transformed breadth and depth values were compared by one-way ANOVA with Sidak's multiple comparisons tests. This immuneACCESS table, as held by TCRdb, lists in-frame sequences with V and J called but not all clones. Of the missing ones, under half trace to an unresolved V gene in checked studies; the others have no known cause. V, J and clone size derive from that table, while D and trimming were established from the DNA sequence. This sample lists 150,000 or so clones; about 90% were detected once. The ten largest clones capture roughly 0.98% of the sample.

The rearranged segments are TRBV7-9 and TRBJ1-2, with 7 bases aligning to TRBD1. The input for sequencing was peripheral blood, taken 28 days after the second AZD1222 dose. The receptor was isolated from an adult who received the AZD1222 COVID-19 vaccine. The CDR3: CASSSPTGLNYGYTF. In nucleotide form, the sequence is TGTGCCAGCAGCTCCCCGACAGGGCTCAACTATGGCTACACCTTC.